This TCR beta chain was recorded in a study of CD8+ T cells in alopecia areata. On the study more broadly: Each of the treated patients was given oral tofacitinib, 5 to 10 mg twice daily, for moderate-to-severe alopecia areata.

RNA extraction and reverse transcription yielded cDNA as sequencing template. Data came from immunoSEQ multiplex PCR; TCRdb stores just in-frame clones and leaves some out. The sample has around 270,000 clones, more than 45% seen once. Treatment in this sample: oral pan-JAK inhibitor, 5-10 mg twice daily. Researchers gathered lesional scalp punch biopsies and peripheral blood from patients with alopecia areata. Germline loops: CDR1 SNHLY, CDR2 FYNNEI. The V end was cut by 5 bases, the J end by 8 bases, with 12 bases between. CDR3 length: 13 amino acids. The chain joins TRBV2 to TRBJ2-2; D is undetermined. This material consisted of CD4+ T cells sorted from blood, taken at week 24, from a patient treated with tofacitinib. This receptor was taken from a human donor with alopecia areata. The CDR3 loop is CASSLVQGGELFF. The CDR3 coding sequence is TGTGCCAGCAGTCTTGTTCAAGGTGGGGAGCTGTTTTTT.